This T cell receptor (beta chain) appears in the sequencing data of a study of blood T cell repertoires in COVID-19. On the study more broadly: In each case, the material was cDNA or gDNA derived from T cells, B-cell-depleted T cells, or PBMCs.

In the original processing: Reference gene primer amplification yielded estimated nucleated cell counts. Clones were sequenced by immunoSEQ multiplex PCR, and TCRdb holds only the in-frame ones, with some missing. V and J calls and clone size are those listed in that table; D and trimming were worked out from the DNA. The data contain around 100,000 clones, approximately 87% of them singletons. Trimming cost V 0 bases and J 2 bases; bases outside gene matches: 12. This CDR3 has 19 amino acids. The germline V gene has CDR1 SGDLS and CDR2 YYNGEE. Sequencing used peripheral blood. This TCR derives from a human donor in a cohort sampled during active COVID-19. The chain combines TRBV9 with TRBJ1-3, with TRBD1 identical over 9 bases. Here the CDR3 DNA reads TGTGCCAGCAGCGTAGGCCCTGGGACAGGGAACTTTGCTGGAAACACCATATATTTT. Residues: CASSVGPGTGNFAGNTIYF.